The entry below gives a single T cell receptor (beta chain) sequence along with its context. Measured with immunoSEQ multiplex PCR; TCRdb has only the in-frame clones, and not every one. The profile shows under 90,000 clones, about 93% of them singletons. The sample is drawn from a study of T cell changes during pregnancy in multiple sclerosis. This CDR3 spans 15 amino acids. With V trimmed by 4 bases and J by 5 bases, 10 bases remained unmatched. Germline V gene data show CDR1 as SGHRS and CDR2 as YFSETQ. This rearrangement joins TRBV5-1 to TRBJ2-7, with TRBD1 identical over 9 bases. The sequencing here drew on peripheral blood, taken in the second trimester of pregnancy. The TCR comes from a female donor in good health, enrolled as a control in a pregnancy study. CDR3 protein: CASSQTGTGTHEQYF. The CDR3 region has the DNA TGCGCCAGCAGCCAGACCGGGACAGGGACCCACGAGCAGTACTTC.